This TCR beta chain comes out of a study of blood T cell repertoires in COVID-19. At the level of the study: The United States, Italy and Spain supplied acute and convalescent COVID-19 samples.

Original processing methods: Estimates of nucleated cell counts were drawn from the amplification of reference gene primers. Assay: immunoSEQ multiplex PCR; the TCRdb copy retains only in-frame clones and omits some. V and J calls and clone size follow that table, whereas D and trimming were derived from the DNA. The table has around 300,000 clones, over 75% seen once; the top ten hold more than 10%. This CDR3 contains 15 residues. The germline V gene has CDR1 LGHNT and CDR2 FRNRAP. With 6 bases removed from V and 5 bases from J, the gap between germline ends came to 18 bases. Sequenced sample: peripheral blood. The chain couples TRBV12-5 to TRBJ2-3, with D possibly being TRBD1 (6 bases). The sequence derives from a human donor in a cohort sampled during active COVID-19. CDR3 protein: CASGWGQGRKDTQYF. DNA for the CDR3: TGTGCTAGTGGCTGGGGCCAGGGGAGAAAAGATACGCAGTATTTT.